This entry is about one TCR beta chain. What it binds is unknown. The V and J ends lost 3 bases and 5 bases respectively, with 5 bases between them. The CDR3 is 12 amino acids. Germline values: CDR1 SGHTA, CDR2 FQGNSA. The data were obtained in a study of cytomegalovirus exposure and HLA in healthy donors. Study in general: Later, an analysis reported that the 130 or so validation repertoires had used the same platform as the roughly 650 first-cohort repertoires.

Overall study findings and caveats: For most TCR sequences rarity was the rule, although some public TCRs occurred in many donors.

TCRdb's table, derived via immunoSEQ multiplex PCR, lists solely in-frame clones and lacks some. The sample holds 110,000 or so clones, nearly 97% seen once. The donors were part of the validation cohort, which consisted of under 150 subjects and was separate from the first cohort of several hundred subjects. Sequencing was done on a sample of PBMCs. The TCR sequence derives from a woman in her late teens or twenties in good health and CMV-seronegative. The chain is built from TRBV7-2 and TRBJ1-5; D gene uncertain. The CDR3 DNA is TGTGCCAGCAGCTTCCAGGATCAGCCCCAGCATTTT. Amino acids: CASSFQDQPQHF.